This T cell receptor beta chain appears in the sequencing data of a study of blood T cell repertoires in COVID-19. This clone was observed a handful of times. The length of the CDR3 is 15 residues. The V segment lost 2 bases and the J segment 10 bases; nucleotides outside the gene matches: 10. CDR1 is SGHTS, CDR2 YDEGEE, per germline. Assay: immunoSEQ multiplex PCR; the TCRdb copy retains only in-frame clones and omits some. Of 150,000 or so clones listed, approximately 80% were seen once; the top ten hold 3.5% to 5%. This sequence was found in an elderly woman with active or convalescent COVID-19. Sample: peripheral blood. The chain recombines TRBV5-8 with TRBJ2-1; 9 bases map to TRBD1. The chain's CDR3 is CASSFQTGGLGEQFF. CDR3 nucleotides: TGTGCCAGCAGCTTCCAGACAGGGGGGTTGGGAGAGCAGTTCTTC.